These T cell receptor beta chains were read from a single sample in a study of PD-1 blockade in classical Hodgkin lymphoma. Data came from immunoSEQ multiplex PCR; TCRdb stores just in-frame clones and leaves some out. The sample includes about 23,000 clones, 85% to 90% seen only once; the top ten take over 20%. Specimen: peripheral blood mononuclear cells (PBMCs), collected before the fourth cycle of nivolumab. The origin of the receptors is a human donor with classical Hodgkin lymphoma. Each CDR3 is given with its conserved first and last residue. The order of the fields is V gene, J gene, D gene, clone size, CDR3 length, CDR3 DNA, CDR3 protein. A D gene is named only where the DNA matches it firmly. Clone size appears in some rows only: once, few, many, or a class for an expanded clone.

V gene: TRBV28
J gene: TRBJ1-2
D gene: TRBD1
clone size: NA
CDR3 length: 13
CDR3 DNA: TGTGCCAGCAGTTTACCCGGACAGGGGAGGACGGAGTTC
CDR3 protein: CASSLPGQGRTEF

V gene: TRBV2
J gene: TRBJ1-2
D gene: TRBD1
clone size: NA
CDR3 length: 12
CDR3 DNA: TGTGCCAGCAGACTCAGGGGGCGAGACTACACCTTC
CDR3 protein: CASRLRGRDYTF

V gene: TRBV6-5
J gene: TRBJ2-3
D gene: TRBD2
clone size: NA
CDR3 length: 15
CDR3 DNA: TGTGCCAGCAGTTACCTTAGCGGGGGGCGGGATACGCAGTATTTT
CDR3 protein: CASSYLSGGRDTQYF

V gene: TRBV6-1
J gene: TRBJ1-1
D gene: NA
clone size: NA
CDR3 length: 14
CDR3 DNA: TGTGCCAGCAGTGTTGGACGGAAGAACACTGAAGCTTTCTTT
CDR3 protein: CASSVGRKNTEAFF

V gene: TRBV25-1
J gene: TRBJ2-3
D gene: TRBD2
clone size: NA
CDR3 length: 18
CDR3 DNA: TGTGCCAGCAGGACCCTGTTGGTAGCGGGGGGATCCACAGATACGCAGTATTTT
CDR3 protein: CASRTLLVAGGSTDTQYF

V gene: TRBV30
J gene: TRBJ2-4
D gene: NA
clone size: once
CDR3 length: 14
CDR3 DNA: TGTGCCTCCACAGGGGTCGGGGGCAAAAACATTCAGTACTTC
CDR3 protein: CASTGVGGKNIQYF

V gene: TRBV15
J gene: TRBJ2-7
D gene: TRBD1
clone size: NA
CDR3 length: 13
CDR3 DNA: TGTGCCACCAGCGGGACAGGGGTTCACGAGCAGTACTTC
CDR3 protein: CATSGTGVHEQYF

V gene: TRBV18
J gene: TRBJ2-1
D gene: NA
clone size: NA
CDR3 length: 16
CDR3 DNA: TGTGCCAGCTCACCACCAATCAGGGGTGACTACAATGAGCAGTTCTTC
CDR3 protein: CASSPPIRGDYNEQFF

V gene: TRBV5-6
J gene: TRBJ2-7
D gene: NA
clone size: NA
CDR3 length: 17
CDR3 DNA: TGTGCCAGCAGCTTGGGGTACCTTCAGGGACTTGCCTACGAGCAGTACTTC
CDR3 protein: CASSLGYLQGLAYEQYF

V gene: TRBV9
J gene: TRBJ1-2
D gene: TRBD1
clone size: few
CDR3 length: 13
CDR3 DNA: TGTGCCAGCAGCGCCGGGACAGGCTATGGCTACACCTTC
CDR3 protein: CASSAGTGYGYTF

V gene: TRBV5-1
J gene: TRBJ2-1
D gene: TRBD1
clone size: NA
CDR3 length: 15
CDR3 DNA: TGCGCCAGCAGCGAGGGACAGGGGGCTTTCGCGAAGCAGTTCTTC
CDR3 protein: CASSEGQGAFAKQFF

V gene: TRBV10-3
J gene: TRBJ2-7
D gene: NA
clone size: NA
CDR3 length: 13
CDR3 DNA: TGTGCCATCGGCAGGGCAGTCCCCTACGAGCAGTACTTC
CDR3 protein: CAIGRAVPYEQYF

V gene: TRBV7-9
J gene: TRBJ2-5
D gene: NA
clone size: few
CDR3 length: 12
CDR3 DNA: TGTGCCAGCAGCCCCCCCCGGGAGACCCAGTACTTC
CDR3 protein: CASSPPRETQYF

V gene: TRBV10-1
J gene: TRBJ2-6
D gene: NA
clone size: few
CDR3 length: 11
CDR3 DNA: TGCGCCAGCAGTGACTCTAACGTCCTGACTTTC
CDR3 protein: CASSDSNVLTF

V gene: TRBV7-9
J gene: TRBJ1-6
D gene: NA
clone size: NA
CDR3 length: 18
CDR3 DNA: TGTGCCAGCAGTTGGGACATATTCCAGAGCTCCTATAATTCACCCCTCCACTTT
CDR3 protein: CASSWDIFQSSYNSPLHF

V gene: TRBV2
J gene: TRBJ2-7
D gene: TRBD1
clone size: NA
CDR3 length: 14
CDR3 DNA: TGTGCCAGCCAGGCCCGACAGGGGGCCTACGAGCAGTACTTC
CDR3 protein: CASQARQGAYEQYF

V gene: TRBV6-5
J gene: TRBJ1-2
D gene: NA
clone size: NA
CDR3 length: 15
CDR3 DNA: TGTGCCAGCAGTTACTACCGAGGACAGAACTATGGCTACACCTTC
CDR3 protein: CASSYYRGQNYGYTF

V gene: TRBV19
J gene: TRBJ1-5
D gene: NA
clone size: NA
CDR3 length: 14
CDR3 DNA: TGTGCCAGTAGTATATTACAGGGCAATCAGCCCCAGCATTTT
CDR3 protein: CASSILQGNQPQHF

V gene: TRBV6-1
J gene: TRBJ1-2
D gene: NA
clone size: NA
CDR3 length: 14
CDR3 DNA: TGTGCCAGCAGCCCAAAGGGGGAATCGGGTGGCTACACCTTC
CDR3 protein: CASSPKGESGGYTF

V gene: TRBV2
J gene: TRBJ1-1
D gene: NA
clone size: NA
CDR3 length: 10
CDR3 DNA: TGTGCCAGCAAGGGCTTTGAAGCTTTCTTT
CDR3 protein: CASKGFEAFF

V gene: TRBV19
J gene: TRBJ2-7
D gene: NA
clone size: NA
CDR3 length: 14
CDR3 DNA: TGTGCCAGTAGTATGTCGCCGGGACTCTACGAGCAGTACTTC
CDR3 protein: CASSMSPGLYEQYF

V gene: TRBV11-2
J gene: TRBJ1-1
D gene: NA
clone size: NA
CDR3 length: 14
CDR3 DNA: TGTGCCAGCAGCTTAGTCAGATGGGGCACTGAAGCTTTCTTT
CDR3 protein: CASSLVRWGTEAFF

V gene: TRBV11-2
J gene: TRBJ2-7
D gene: TRBD2
clone size: NA
CDR3 length: 15
CDR3 DNA: TGTGCCAGCAGCTTAAGGGAGGGGAGCTCCTACGAGCAGTACTTC
CDR3 protein: CASSLREGSSYEQYF

V gene: TRBV7-6
J gene: TRBJ2-1
D gene: NA
clone size: NA
CDR3 length: 15
CDR3 DNA: TGTGCCAGCAGCTTAGTACATACCTCCTACAATGAGCAGTTCTTC
CDR3 protein: CASSLVHTSYNEQFF

V gene: TRBV10-3
J gene: TRBJ2-7
D gene: NA
clone size: NA
CDR3 length: 13
CDR3 DNA: TGTGCCATCAGTGACGGGACCGGCGTGGAGCAGTACTTC
CDR3 protein: CAISDGTGVEQYF

V gene: TRBV10-3
J gene: TRBJ2-7
D gene: NA
clone size: NA
CDR3 length: 14
CDR3 DNA: TGTGCCATCAGTGAGTCTAATAGGGGGGGCGAGCAGTACTTC
CDR3 protein: CAISESNRGGEQYF

V gene: TRBV29-1
J gene: TRBJ1-3
D gene: NA
clone size: once
CDR3 length: 15
CDR3 DNA: TGCAGCGCCAGACAGCACCTGGGCTCTGGAAACACCATATATTTT
CDR3 protein: CSARQHLGSGNTIYF

V gene: TRBV2
J gene: TRBJ1-5
D gene: NA
clone size: NA
CDR3 length: 15
CDR3 DNA: TGTGCCAGCAGTGCCGCCGGGGCGTGGAGTCAGCCCCAGCATTTT
CDR3 protein: CASSAAGAWSQPQHF

V gene: TRBV2
J gene: TRBJ1-5
D gene: NA
clone size: NA
CDR3 length: 14
CDR3 DNA: TGTGCCAGCAGTGAAACAGATAGCAATCAGCCCCAGCATTTT
CDR3 protein: CASSETDSNQPQHF

V gene: TRBV4-2
J gene: TRBJ2-2
D gene: TRBD2
clone size: NA
CDR3 length: 13
CDR3 DNA: TGTGCCAGCAGCTTGGCGGGAGGGCCAGAGCTGTTTTTT
CDR3 protein: CASSLAGGPELFF

V gene: TRBV21-1
J gene: TRBJ2-4
D gene: NA
clone size: NA
CDR3 length: 17
CDR3 DNA: TGTGCCAGCAGCAAAGATGAGGACGGGGGCCGAGGTTTGAATCAGTACTTC
CDR3 protein: CASSKDEDGGRGLNQYF

V gene: TRBV27
J gene: TRBJ1-1
D gene: TRBD1
clone size: NA
CDR3 length: 17
CDR3 DNA: TGTGCCAGCAGTTTCGAACGGGACAGGGAAGGGAACACTGAAGCTTTCTTT
CDR3 protein: CASSFERDREGNTEAFF

V gene: TRBV6-4
J gene: TRBJ2-6
D gene: NA
clone size: NA
CDR3 length: 16
CDR3 DNA: TGTGCCAGCAGTGCTGGGACATACTCTGGGGCCAACGTCCTGACTTTC
CDR3 protein: CASSAGTYSGANVLTF

V gene: TRBV19
J gene: TRBJ1-1
D gene: NA
clone size: NA
CDR3 length: 16
CDR3 DNA: TGTGCCAGTAGTATGAGCCTGGGAGCCAGGGACACTGAAGCTTTCTTT
CDR3 protein: CASSMSLGARDTEAFF

V gene: TRBV19
J gene: TRBJ2-7
D gene: NA
clone size: once
CDR3 length: 10
CDR3 DNA: TGTGCCCGGGACGTATACGAGCAGTACTTC
CDR3 protein: CARDVYEQYF

V gene: TRBV5-8
J gene: TRBJ2-6
D gene: NA
clone size: NA
CDR3 length: 16
CDR3 DNA: TGTGCCAGCAGCTTGTCCGCGGGCGCTGGGGCCAACGTCCTGACTTTC
CDR3 protein: CASSLSAGAGANVLTF

V gene: TRBV13
J gene: TRBJ2-7
D gene: NA
clone size: NA
CDR3 length: 16
CDR3 DNA: TGTGCCAGCAGCCCCGCCCAGGGTATGTGGAAGTACGAGCAGTACTTC
CDR3 protein: CASSPAQGMWKYEQYF

V gene: TRBV5-1
J gene: TRBJ2-1
D gene: TRBD2
clone size: NA
CDR3 length: 12
CDR3 DNA: TGCGCCAGCAGCCCAGGACTAGCGCCCCAGTTCTTC
CDR3 protein: CASSPGLAPQFF

V gene: TRBV5-8
J gene: TRBJ1-2
D gene: NA
clone size: NA
CDR3 length: 11
CDR3 DNA: TGTGCCAGCAGCTTCGGCCCTGCCTACACCTTC
CDR3 protein: CASSFGPAYTF

V gene: TRBV11-2
J gene: TRBJ2-7
D gene: TRBD2
clone size: once
CDR3 length: 17
CDR3 DNA: TGTGCCAGCAGCTTCTTAGACGGGGGGGACGGAACCTACGAGCAGTACTTC
CDR3 protein: CASSFLDGGDGTYEQYF

V gene: TRBV2
J gene: TRBJ2-7
D gene: TRBD2
clone size: NA
CDR3 length: 14
CDR3 DNA: TGTGCCAGCGGGCCGACTAGCGGGGCCTACGAGCAGTACTTC
CDR3 protein: CASGPTSGAYEQYF

V gene: TRBV5-6
J gene: TRBJ2-3
D gene: TRBD2
clone size: once
CDR3 length: 16
CDR3 DNA: TGTGCCAGCAGGGTATTGTTCGGCGGGAGCGCAGATACGCAGTATTTT
CDR3 protein: CASRVLFGGSADTQYF

V gene: TRBV12-5
J gene: TRBJ1-3
D gene: NA
clone size: NA
CDR3 length: 15
CDR3 DNA: TGTGCTAGTGGTTTGCGGGGGGCAAGTGGAAACACCATATATTTT
CDR3 protein: CASGLRGASGNTIYF

V gene: TRBV5-4
J gene: TRBJ2-7
D gene: NA
clone size: NA
CDR3 length: 13
CDR3 DNA: TGTGCCAGCAGCTTGGCGAGGGCCTACGAGCAGTACTTC
CDR3 protein: CASSLARAYEQYF

V gene: TRBV5-1
J gene: TRBJ1-4
D gene: TRBD1
clone size: NA
CDR3 length: 16
CDR3 DNA: TGCGCCAGCAGCTCCCCGAAAGGGGGCGCGAGTGAAAAACTGTTTTTT
CDR3 protein: CASSSPKGGASEKLFF

V gene: TRBV18
J gene: TRBJ2-1
D gene: TRBD2
clone size: NA
CDR3 length: 20
CDR3 DNA: TGTGCCAGCTCACCACCGACTAGCGGGGGGGAGTACATCTCCTACAATGAGCAGTTCTTC
CDR3 protein: CASSPPTSGGEYISYNEQFF

V gene: TRBV7-9
J gene: TRBJ2-7
D gene: NA
clone size: NA
CDR3 length: 16
CDR3 DNA: TGTGCCAGCAGCTCCCTTGAGGGGGTGGGGTTCTACGAGCAGTACTTC
CDR3 protein: CASSSLEGVGFYEQYF

V gene: TRBV6-5
J gene: TRBJ2-7
D gene: NA
clone size: NA
CDR3 length: 16
CDR3 DNA: TGTGCCAGCAGTTACCACTCCGTTAGACAGAGCTACGAGCAGTACTTC
CDR3 protein: CASSYHSVRQSYEQYF

V gene: TRBV19
J gene: TRBJ2-3
D gene: NA
clone size: NA
CDR3 length: 15
CDR3 DNA: TGTGCCAGTAGTACGGGACCTGGGAACACAGATACGCAGTATTTT
CDR3 protein: CASSTGPGNTDTQYF

V gene: TRBV9
J gene: TRBJ2-7
D gene: NA
clone size: NA
CDR3 length: 16
CDR3 DNA: TGTGCCAGCAGCGTACGAGGAGATGACAGCTCCTACGAGCAGTACTTC
CDR3 protein: CASSVRGDDSSYEQYF

V gene: TRBV29-1
J gene: TRBJ1-2
D gene: NA
clone size: NA
CDR3 length: 13
CDR3 DNA: TGCAGCGTTGAGGAACACCGATCTTATGGCTACACCTTC
CDR3 protein: CSVEEHRSYGYTF

V gene: TRBV5-8
J gene: TRBJ2-7
D gene: NA
clone size: NA
CDR3 length: 15
CDR3 DNA: TGTGCCAGCAGTAACAGGGTGGGAGGCCCCTACGAGCAGTACTTC
CDR3 protein: CASSNRVGGPYEQYF

V gene: TRBV6-6
J gene: TRBJ1-3
D gene: TRBD1
clone size: NA
CDR3 length: 15
CDR3 DNA: TGTGCCAGCAGTTACTCGCAGGGGGCCGGAAACACCATATATTTT
CDR3 protein: CASSYSQGAGNTIYF

V gene: TRBV5-1
J gene: TRBJ2-1
D gene: TRBD2
clone size: NA
CDR3 length: 14
CDR3 DNA: TGCGCCAGCAGCTTGGGCGGGAGGTACAATGAGCAGTTCTTC
CDR3 protein: CASSLGGRYNEQFF

V gene: TRBV9
J gene: TRBJ2-1
D gene: NA
clone size: NA
CDR3 length: 15
CDR3 DNA: TGTGCCAGCAGCGTACAAGGGGGCTCCTACAATGAGCAGTTCTTC
CDR3 protein: CASSVQGGSYNEQFF